A selection of T cell receptor beta chains follows, all from one sample in a study of blood T cell repertoires in COVID-19. The protocol was immunoSEQ multiplex PCR, while the TCRdb copy is restricted to in-frame clones and leaves out a portion. The sample includes about 130,000 clones, approximately 89% of them seen just once. Specimen: peripheral blood. The source of these receptors is a human donor in a cohort sampled during active COVID-19. Each CDR3 is given with its conserved first and last residue. Fields, in order: V gene, D gene, J gene, clone size, CDR3 protein, CDR3 DNA. A D gene is named only where the DNA matches it firmly. Size is omitted from some rows. Given values are once, few, many or a class for expanded clones.

>TRBV5-1|TRBD1|TRBJ1-1|.
CASSDRVGTEAFF
TGCGCCAGCAGCGACAGGGTGGGCACTGAAGCTTTCTTT
>TRBV7-2|.|TRBJ1-2|once
CASSLASTGHYTF
TGTGCCAGCAGCTTAGCGTCGACAGGACACTACACCTTC
>TRBV29-1|.|TRBJ2-5|.
CSVVSRSGGTQYF
TGCAGCGTTGTTAGCAGGTCCGGGGGGACCCAGTACTTC
>TRBV13|.|TRBJ2-4|.
CASSPGGRGGEDIQYF
TGTGCCAGCAGCCCGGGGGGTAGGGGGGGCGAAGACATTCAGTACTTC
>TRBV5-6|.|TRBJ2-2|.
CASSLRGGELFF
TGTGCCAGCAGCTTGAGGGGCGGGGAGCTGTTTTTT
>TRBV11-2|.|TRBJ2-7|.
CASSLDHGEQYF
TGTGCCAGCAGCTTAGATCACGGGGAGCAGTACTTC
>TRBV10-2|.|TRBJ1-4|.
CASRQPATNEKLFF
TGCGCCAGCAGACAGCCTGCAACTAATGAAAAACTGTTTTTT
>TRBV4-2|TRBD2|TRBJ2-5|.
CASSQDSALAEETQYF
TGTGCCAGCAGCCAAGACTCGGCACTAGCGGAAGAGACCCAGTACTTC
>TRBV9|.|TRBJ1-4|.
CASSPNAGMGEKLFF
TGTGCCAGCAGCCCCAACGCAGGAATGGGTGAAAAACTGTTTTTT
>TRBV7-6|TRBD1|TRBJ1-6|.
CASSLAAGSRGVYSPLHF
TGTGCCAGCAGCTTAGCCGCCGGCTCCAGGGGGGTATATTCACCCCTCCACTTT
>TRBV24-1|.|TRBJ2-2|.
CATGRGENTGELFF
TGTGCCACCGGGAGGGGGGAAAACACCGGGGAGCTGTTTTTT
>TRBV11-3|TRBD2|TRBJ2-1|.
CASSLGTSGDEQFF
TGTGCCAGCAGCTTGGGGACTAGCGGTGATGAGCAGTTCTTC
>TRBV3-1/TRBV3-2|.|TRBJ1-5|.
CASSQGSRANQPQHF
TGTGCCAGCAGCCAAGGTAGCAGGGCAAATCAGCCCCAGCATTTT
>TRBV4-3|.|TRBJ2-2|.
CASSQGSAGGELFF
TGCGCCAGCAGCCAAGGCTCCGCGGGTGGGGAGCTGTTTTTT
>TRBV6-2/TRBV6-3|.|TRBJ1-2|.
CASSYTTSVEKGLRVNGYTF
TGTGCCAGCAGTTACACGACCTCCGTCGAGAAGGGGCTTAGGGTTAATGGCTACACCTTC
>TRBV5-4|.|TRBJ2-3|.
CASSLVIGARTVGDTQYF
TGTGCCAGCAGCTTGGTGATCGGGGCCCGGACAGTAGGGGATACGCAGTATTTT
>TRBV24-1|TRBD2|TRBJ2-1|.
CATSDPGGSGNEQFF
TGTGCCACCAGTGACCCCGGGGGGTCTGGCAATGAGCAGTTCTTC
>TRBV10-2|.|TRBJ2-2|few
CASSESGLPGELFF
TGCGCCAGCAGTGAGTCCGGACTTCCCGGGGAGCTGTTTTTT
>TRBV5-4|TRBD2|TRBJ2-3|.
CASSMTSGAGDTQYF
TGTGCCAGCAGCATGACTAGCGGGGCGGGAGATACGCAGTATTTT
>TRBV11-2|.|TRBJ2-3|.
CASSIVGQGISDTQYF
TGTGCCAGCAGCATTGTGGGGCAGGGGATTTCAGATACGCAGTATTTT
>TRBV10-1|.|TRBJ1-3|.
CASSLLPRAVGNTIYF
TGCGCCAGCAGTCTACTCCCGCGGGCCGTCGGAAACACCATATATTTT
>TRBV29-1|.|TRBJ1-3|.
CSVVKGSGNTIYF
TGCAGCGTTGTAAAGGGGTCCGGAAACACCATATATTTT
>TRBV30|TRBD2|TRBJ2-3|.
CALRIRGGAGTQYF
TGTGCCTTAAGAATACGGGGGGGAGCCGGTACGCAGTATTTT
>TRBV29-1|TRBD1|TRBJ1-2|.
CSVGMGTGNYGYTF
TGCAGCGTTGGAATGGGGACAGGGAACTATGGCTACACCTTC
>TRBV7-7|TRBD2|TRBJ2-3|.
CASSLGWAGGTDTQYF
TGTGCCAGCAGCCTCGGATGGGCGGGAGGCACAGATACGCAGTATTTT
>TRBV10-1|.|TRBJ1-1|.
CASSDGPRLMNTEAFF
TGCGCCAGCAGTGATGGCCCGCGACTAATGAACACTGAAGCTTTCTTT
>TRBV19|.|TRBJ2-5|.
CASSPVRGTQYF
TGTGCCAGTAGCCCTGTCCGGGGGACCCAGTACTTC
>TRBV6-2/TRBV6-3|.|TRBJ2-3|.
CASSYYSTDTQYF
TGTGCCAGCAGTTATTATAGCACAGATACGCAGTATTTT
>TRBV21-1|.|TRBJ2-3|.
CATLETSGGGTDTQYF
TGTGCCACCCTGGAGACTAGCGGGGGGGGGACAGATACGCAGTATTTT
>TRBV9|TRBD2|TRBJ2-3|.
CASSLRGGADTQYF
TGTGCCAGCAGCCTGCGGGGGGGGGCAGATACGCAGTATTTT
>TRBV19|.|TRBJ1-3|.
CASSASWDTGNTIYF
TGTGCCAGTAGTGCCTCCTGGGACACTGGAAACACCATATATTTT
>TRBV12-3/TRBV12-4|TRBD2|TRBJ2-3|.
CASSWAGVDTQYF
TGTGCCAGCAGTTGGGCGGGAGTAGATACGCAGTATTTT
>TRBV6-5|TRBD1|TRBJ1-6|.
CASRLQGAMNSPLHF
TGTGCCAGCAGGTTACAGGGGGCGATGAATTCACCCCTCCACTTT
>TRBV7-3|TRBD2|TRBJ2-3|once
CASSLVPAGAGSDTQYF
TGTGCCAGCAGCTTAGTTCCCGCGGGAGCGGGGTCAGATACGCAGTATTTT
>TRBV7-2|.|TRBJ2-3|.
CASSAKQGSLDTQYF
TGTGCCAGCAGCGCAAAACAGGGTTCTTTGGATACGCAGTATTTT
>TRBV7-2|.|TRBJ2-3|.
CASSSSTDTQYF
TGTGCCAGCAGCTCTAGCACAGATACGCAGTATTTT
>TRBV9|TRBD2|TRBJ2-2|.
CASSVGSGRGGGELFF
TGTGCCAGCAGCGTAGGTAGCGGGAGAGGTGGCGGGGAGCTGTTTTTT
>TRBV7-6|TRBD1|TRBJ1-1|.
CASSPGTVPLMNTEAFF
TGTGCCAGCAGCCCAGGGACAGTACCCTTGATGAACACTGAAGCTTTCTTT
>TRBV5-1|TRBD1|TRBJ2-7|.
CASSLPFGTGSYEQYF
TGCGCCAGCAGCTTGCCATTCGGGACAGGGTCCTACGAGCAGTACTTC
>TRBV3-1/TRBV3-2|.|TRBJ2-1|.
CASSPGRHRFNEQFF
TGTGCCAGCAGCCCCGGAAGACACCGGTTTAATGAGCAGTTCTTC
>TRBV3-1/TRBV3-2|.|TRBJ1-2|.
CASSQVGKGGYTF
TGTGCCAGCAGCCAAGTGGGGAAAGGAGGATACACCTTC
>TRBV7-3|.|TRBJ2-3|.
CASSARAGSGTQYF
TGTGCCAGCAGCGCCCGGGCGGGCTCAGGTACGCAGTATTTT
>TRBV4-3|TRBD1|TRBJ1-6|.
CASSQSPTGGISPLHF
TGCGCCAGCAGCCAATCCCCGACAGGGGGGATTTCACCCCTCCACTTT
>TRBV29-1|.|TRBJ1-1|once
CSVATASMNTEAFF
TGCAGCGTTGCGACAGCATCCATGAACACTGAAGCTTTCTTT
>TRBV30|.|TRBJ1-2|.
CAWTGLQLNYGYTF
TGTGCCTGGACAGGGTTACAACTTAACTATGGCTACACCTTC
>TRBV6-5|.|TRBJ2-7|.
CASSRTASYEQYF
TGTGCCAGCAGCCGGACAGCGTCCTACGAGCAGTACTTC
>TRBV27|TRBD2|TRBJ2-3|once
CASSLLRSREGLGTQYF
TGTGCCAGCAGCCTTCTGCGATCGCGGGAGGGCCTTGGTACGCAGTATTTT
>TRBV5-1|.|TRBJ1-1|.
CASSLKNGGGSLNTEAFF
TGCGCCAGCAGCTTGAAGAATGGGGGAGGGTCCCTGAACACTGAAGCTTTCTTT
>TRBV3-1/TRBV3-2|TRBD2|TRBJ2-1|.
CASSQSGGAFNEQFF
TGTGCCAGCAGCCAGAGCGGGGGGGCCTTTAATGAGCAGTTCTTC
>TRBV5-4|TRBD2|TRBJ2-1|.
CASSSRTRGLHEQFF
TGTGCCAGCAGCTCCCGGACTAGGGGCCTCCATGAGCAGTTCTTC
>TRBV9|TRBD2|TRBJ2-1|.
CASSVTSGRALGEQFF
TGTGCCAGCAGCGTAACTAGCGGGAGGGCCTTAGGTGAGCAGTTCTTC
>TRBV6-5|.|TRBJ2-2|.
CASSPLGFNIGELFF
TGTGCCAGCAGCCCACTAGGTTTTAATATCGGGGAGCTGTTTTTT
>TRBV30|TRBD1|TRBJ1-5|once
CAWGPGTGGNQPQHF
TGTGCCTGGGGTCCCGGGACAGGAGGCAATCAGCCCCAGCATTTT
>TRBV15|TRBD1|TRBJ2-3|.
CATSSTGTASRFADTQYF
TGTGCCACCAGCAGTACTGGGACAGCCTCACGATTTGCAGATACGCAGTATTTT
>TRBV4-3|.|TRBJ2-3|.
CASSQETDHTQYF
TGCGCCAGCAGCCAAGAAACAGACCATACGCAGTATTTT
>TRBV19|.|TRBJ2-1|.
CASSFGQSLNEQFF
TGTGCCAGTAGTTTCGGACAGTCTCTCAATGAGCAGTTCTTC
>TRBV19|.|TRBJ1-1|.
CASSVSHRDSTEAFF
TGTGCCAGTAGTGTTTCACACAGGGATAGCACTGAAGCTTTCTTT
>TRBV15|TRBD1|TRBJ1-1|.
CATSRGTDTEAFF
TGTGCCACCAGCAGGGGGACAGACACTGAAGCTTTCTTT
>TRBV10-2|.|TRBJ1-2|.
CASSGTPPGSNYGYTF
TGCGCCAGCAGTGGCACGCCTCCTGGGAGTAACTATGGCTACACCTTC
>TRBV7-8|TRBD1|TRBJ2-7|many
CASSPRDSSYEQYF
TGTGCCAGCAGCCCCCGGGACAGCTCCTACGAGCAGTACTTC